These T cell receptor beta chains were read from a single sample in a study of blood T cell repertoires in COVID-19. Repertoires were generated with immunoSEQ multiplex PCR, while TCRdb's copy carries only in-frame clones and drops some. The table includes over 45,000 clones, roughly 85% detected once. Sequences were obtained from peripheral blood. Source of these receptors: a human donor in a cohort sampled during active or convalescent COVID-19. Both conserved end residues are part of each CDR3. The D gene is left open where the match is weak. Size is stated for part of the rows, as once, few or many counts, or as a class when the clone is expanded.

clone_size	cdr3_length	j_call	v_call	d_call	cdr3_aa	cdr3_nt
.	13	TRBJ2-1	TRBV3-1/TRBV3-2	TRBD2	CAISGGSYNEQFF	TGTGCCATTAGCGGGGGGTCCTACAATGAGCAGTTCTTC
.	15	TRBJ2-2	TRBV18	TRBD1	CASSRDRGYTGELFF	TGTGCCAGCTCACGGGACAGGGGTTACACCGGGGAGCTGTTTTTT
.	17	TRBJ2-1	TRBV14	.	CASSRKGWRDSSNEQFF	TGTGCCAGCAGCCGGAAAGGGTGGCGGGACTCTTCCAATGAGCAGTTCTTC
.	13	TRBJ2-7	TRBV10-3	.	CAISGQGQYEQYF	TGTGCCATCAGTGGTCAGGGGCAATACGAGCAGTACTTC
.	17	TRBJ2-3	TRBV4-2	TRBD2	CASSREVAGGITDTQYF	TGTGCCAGCAGCCGAGAGGTGGCGGGGGGGATCACAGATACGCAGTATTTT
.	18	TRBJ2-1	TRBV4-1	.	CASSQGGGRFSSYNEQFF	TGCGCCAGCAGCCAAGGGGGGGGCAGGTTCAGCTCCTACAATGAGCAGTTCTTC
.	14	TRBJ2-3	TRBV7-8	.	CASSRPGFTDTQYF	TGTGCCAGCAGTCGACCGGGGTTTACAGATACGCAGTATTTT
.	13	TRBJ1-1	TRBV7-2	.	CASSSRGGTEAFF	TGTGCCAGCAGCAGCAGGGGTGGGACTGAAGCTTTCTTT
.	16	TRBJ2-5	TRBV9	TRBD2	CASSPTGGGAQETQYF	TGTGCCAGCTCCCCAACGGGCGGGGGGGCCCAAGAGACCCAGTACTTC
.	14	TRBJ1-6	TRBV6-5	TRBD1	CASRPTGDNSPLHF	TGTGCCAGCAGGCCGACAGGGGATAATTCACCCCTCCACTTT
.	16	TRBJ2-3	TRBV5-1	TRBD2	CASSVTSGGATDTQYF	TGCGCCAGCAGCGTAACTAGCGGGGGGGCCACAGATACGCAGTATTTT
.	15	TRBJ1-1	TRBV6-6	.	CASSYQVRGFTEAFF	TGTGCCAGCAGTTACCAAGTGAGGGGGTTCACTGAAGCTTTCTTT
.	13	TRBJ1-3	TRBV25-1	.	CASSRAGGNTIYF	TGTGCCAGCAGTCGGGCGGGGGGAAACACCATATATTTT
.	15	TRBJ2-1	TRBV7-2	.	CASREVDSSYNEQFF	TGTGCCAGCAGGGAAGTGGACAGCTCCTACAATGAGCAGTTCTTC
.	13	TRBJ2-1	TRBV5-4	.	CASSLYGADEQFF	TGTGCCAGCAGCTTGTATGGGGCCGATGAGCAGTTCTTC
.	18	TRBJ1-5	TRBV2	TRBD1	CASRADRGHTNSNQPQHF	TGTGCCAGCAGAGCCGACAGGGGCCACACCAATAGCAATCAGCCCCAGCATTTT
.	14	TRBJ1-6	TRBV6-6	TRBD1	CASSRTGANSPLHF	TGTGCCAGCAGCAGAACAGGGGCGAATTCACCCCTCCACTTT
.	16	TRBJ1-2	TRBV10-3	TRBD1	CAISKNRDRVGYGYTF	TGTGCCATCAGTAAGAACCGGGACAGGGTAGGCTATGGCTACACCTTC
.	15	TRBJ2-1	TRBV3-1/TRBV3-2	.	CASSHGALSYNEQFF	TGTGCCAGCAGCCATGGGGCTCTGAGCTACAATGAGCAGTTCTTC
.	13	TRBJ1-3	TRBV27	.	CASGQSSGNTIYF	TGTGCCAGCGGACAAAGCTCTGGAAACACCATATATTTT
.	13	TRBJ2-1	TRBV3-1/TRBV3-2	.	CASSQVQSGEQFF	TGTGCCAGCAGCCAAGTTCAATCGGGGGAGCAGTTCTTC
few	16	TRBJ2-2	TRBV27	TRBD2	CASSWGLAGLTGELFF	TGTGCCAGCAGTTGGGGACTAGCGGGGCTCACCGGGGAGCTGTTTTTT
.	15	TRBJ1-3	TRBV5-6	TRBD1	CASSRTGSSGNTIYF	TGTGCCAGCAGTCGGACAGGGTCGAGTGGAAACACCATATATTTT
.	14	TRBJ1-6	TRBV2	.	CASKETSQVSPLHF	TGTGCCAGCAAAGAAACTTCACAGGTTTCACCCCTCCACTTT
.	15	TRBJ2-2	TRBV18	.	CASSPPSANTGELFF	TGTGCCAGCTCACCACCTAGCGCGAACACCGGGGAGCTGTTTTTT
once	15	TRBJ1-2	TRBV19	.	CASNLQSGQVDGYTF	TGTGCCAGTAACCTCCAGAGCGGGCAGGTTGATGGCTACACCTTC
.	14	TRBJ2-1	TRBV19	.	CASSTYSSYNEQFF	TGTGCCAGTAGTACATACAGCTCCTACAATGAGCAGTTCTTC
.	16	TRBJ2-7	TRBV7-8	TRBD1	CASRPLGQARAYEQYF	TGTGCCAGCAGACCCCTTGGACAGGCACGAGCCTACGAGCAGTACTTC
few	13	TRBJ2-7	TRBV12-3/TRBV12-4	.	CASSLSSSYEQYF	TGTGCCAGCAGTTTATCCAGCTCCTACGAGCAGTACTTC
once	14	TRBJ1-1	TRBV10-2	.	CASSVGRRGSEAFF	TGCGCCAGCAGCGTCGGGAGACGAGGGTCTGAAGCTTTCTTT
.	15	TRBJ1-6	TRBV6-5	.	CASSYLSSYNSPLHF	TGTGCCAGCAGTTACTTGAGCTCCTATAATTCACCCCTCCACTTT
.	11	TRBJ1-1	TRBV30	.	CAWTGYGEAFF	TGTGCCTGGACAGGGTATGGTGAAGCTTTCTTT
.	15	TRBJ2-5	TRBV29-1	.	CSVVKGGTGGETQYF	TGCAGCGTTGTCAAGGGAGGGACAGGAGGCGAGACCCAGTACTTC
once	15	TRBJ1-5	TRBV6-5	.	CASSYNSNSNQPQHF	TGTGCCAGCAGTTATAACAGCAATAGCAATCAGCCCCAGCATTTT
once	15	TRBJ1-6	TRBV2	.	CASSDNSRINSPLHF	TGTGCCAGCAGTGATAACAGCCGGATTAATTCACCCCTCCACTTT
.	14	TRBJ2-5	TRBV25-1	.	CASSEATVQETQYF	TGTGCCAGCAGTGAAGCGACAGTTCAAGAGACCCAGTACTTC
.	16	TRBJ1-5	TRBV29-1	.	CSVAGPGPAGNQPQHF	TGCAGCGTTGCAGGTCCAGGGCCCGCAGGCAATCAGCCCCAGCATTTT
once	17	TRBJ2-3	TRBV9	.	CASSPRRWGVNTDTQYF	TGTGCCAGCAGCCCCCGGAGGTGGGGGGTAAACACAGATACGCAGTATTTT
.	14	TRBJ2-2	TRBV9	.	CASSVIGYTGELFF	TGTGCCAGCAGCGTAATCGGGTACACCGGGGAGCTGTTTTTT
.	13	TRBJ1-1	TRBV6-5	.	CASSIQGNTEAFF	TGTGCCAGCAGCATTCAGGGGAACACTGAAGCTTTCTTT
few	14	TRBJ1-4	TRBV18	.	CASSPPGVGEKLFF	TGTGCCAGTTCCCCACCAGGGGTAGGTGAAAAACTGTTTTTT
few	15	TRBJ2-3	TRBV15	.	CATSATGTSTDTQYF	TGTGCCACCAGCGCCACAGGGACAAGCACAGATACGCAGTATTTT
.	16	TRBJ1-3	TRBV5-1	.	CASSSGPGDGGNTIYF	TGCGCCAGCAGCTCGGGACCAGGGGACGGGGGAAACACCATATATTTT
.	15	TRBJ1-1	TRBV6-6	.	CASSRAGTANTEAFF	TGTGCCAGCAGTCGCGCCGGGACTGCGAACACTGAAGCTTTCTTT
.	15	TRBJ2-7	TRBV27	.	CASSLRQGSPYEQYF	TGTGCCAGCAGTTTACGTCAGGGAAGCCCCTACGAGCAGTACTTC